This T cell receptor (beta chain) was captured in a study of T cell repertoires in aging, cancer and after chemotherapy. Across the whole study: About 10 million TCR reads made up the full dataset.

V was trimmed by 6 bases and J by 4 bases, leaving 19 bases between them. This CDR3 is built from 15 residues. Germline lookup yields CDR1 SGHRS and CDR2 YFSETQ. Of note for this clonotype: The antigen remains undetermined.

Whole-study findings and limits: In healthy donors, age-related TCR diversity loss mainly reflected lost richness.

Peripheral blood genomic DNA, not sorted cells or RNA, was the template. A mixed TRB-A/B primer pool amplified rearranged TRB by multiplex touch-down PCR. TCRdb ran MiXCR on the multiplex PCR reads and lists one entry per CDR3 protein. The table shows approximately 6,400 distinct CDR3 sequences, with under 30% occurring only once. The sequence was collected from a human donor in good health. The chain employs TRBV5-1 and TRBJ1-1; D perhaps matches TRBD1 (5 bases). Input material: blood. CDR3 sequence reads: CASNPPNPRGTEAFF. The CDR3 DNA follows: TGCGCCAGCAACCCCCCCAACCCGAGGGGCACTGAAGCTTTCTTT.